The 9 T cell receptor beta chains presented below share a single source sample, sequenced in a study of Graves' ophthalmopathy and Graves' hyperthyroidism. RNA served as the template for amplifying TCR beta CDR3 regions. The workflow started with a first-round RT-PCR run with HTBI primers and then moved on to a second-round multiplex PCR. One entry per CDR3 protein, called by TCRdb with MiXCR from the multiplex PCR reads. The sample yields about 400,000 distinct CDR3 sequences, around 21% seen once. Sequenced input: peripheral blood. The receptor source for this set is a woman younger than 35 with stable Graves' hyperthyroidism.

This clonotype was recorded many times. The chain carries TRBV20-1 and TRBJ1-1, with TRBD1 as a possible D gene (5 bases). The V and J ends lost 2 bases and 4 bases respectively, with 11 bases between them. Germline V lookup: CDR1 DFQATT, CDR2 SNEGSKA (reference sequence). This CDR3 has 13 amino acids. CDR3 amino acids: CSARIRGSTEAFF. CDR3 in DNA: TGCAGTGCTAGAATCCGGGGGAGCACTGAAGCTTTCTTT.

This rearrangement joins TRBV11-2 to TRBJ2-2, with 11 bases that match TRBD2. J lost 6 bases, V lost 2 bases, and 5 bases had no gene match. Germline V gene sequence: CDR1 SGHAT, CDR2 FQNNGV. The CDR3 is made up of 16 amino acids. The CDR3 DNA reads as TGTGCCAGCAGCTTACTCAAACTAGCGGGAGCCGGGGAGCTGTTTTTT. This translates into CASSLLKLAGAGELFF.

This clonotype was detected ten times or more. The gene calls are TRBV30 and TRBJ2-7, with D uncertain. The ends were cut back, 2 bases at V and 3 bases at J, with 8 bases in the middle. Looked up from germline, CDR1 is GTSNPN and CDR2 is SVGIG (reference sequence). This CDR3 spans 12 amino acids. CDR3 amino acids: CAWSSPGYEQYF. CDR3 DNA sequence: TGTGCCTGGAGTTCTCCGGGCTACGAGCAGTACTTC.

This clonotype was recorded at least ten times. This rearrangement joins TRBV6-5 to TRBJ2-5; 7 bases match TRBD1. The CDR3 runs 15 residues. Germline CDR1 MNHEY, CDR2 SVGAGI. V lost 0 bases, J lost 1 base, and 2 bases stayed unmatched. The CDR3: CASSYSGQRQETQYF. In DNA form, the CDR3 reads TGTGCCAGCAGTTACTCGGGACAGCGCCAAGAGACCCAGTACTTC.

This clonotype was seen at least ten times. The chain carries TRBV20-1 and TRBJ1-1; D is possibly TRBD1 (5 bases). Deletions cut 4 bases from V and 5 bases from J, with 17 bases between. CDR1 is DFQATT, CDR2 SNEGSKA, per germline (reference sequence). The CDR3 consists of 14 residues. The CDR3 loop reads CSANRDVLSTEAFF. The CDR3 bases are TGCAGTGCTAACCGGGACGTATTGAGTACTGAAGCTTTCTTT.

There are a few counts of this clonotype. The J gene is TRBJ1-6, the V gene TRBV2; no firm D call. CDR3 length: 16 amino acids. Germline V gene data show CDR1 as SNHLY and CDR2 as FYNNEI. Deletions cut 7 bases from V and 8 bases from J, with 21 bases between. The CDR3 protein is CASIASRGREYSPLHF. In nucleotides, the CDR3 is TGTGCCAGCATCGCGTCTCGAGGGCGGGAATATTCACCCCTCCACTTT. The entire variable domain, with the rest obtained from reference TRBV2 and TRBJ1-6, is as follows: EPEVTQTPSHQVTQMGQEVILRCVPISNHLYFYWYRQILGQKVEFLVSFYNNEISEKSEIFDDQFSVERPDGSNFTLKIRSTKLEDSAMYFCASIASRGREYSPLHFGNGTRLTVT.

At least ten counts were recorded for this clonotype. The V gene is TRBV5-1, the J gene TRBJ1-2; 11 bases agree with TRBD1. Trimming cost V 4 bases and J 4 bases; bases outside gene matches: 3. CDR1 is SGHRS, CDR2 YFSETQ, per germline. CDR3 length: 14 amino acids. CDR3: CASSRDRGTYGYTF. The CDR3, as DNA: TGCGCCAGCAGCCGGGACAGGGGGACCTATGGCTACACCTTC.

A word on this clonotype: The missing conserved phenylalanine or tryptophan at the end of this CDR3 makes a read error likely. The chain is built from TRBV19 and TRBJ1-1; D uncertain. Germline V gives CDR1 LNHDA, CDR2 SQIVND (reference sequence). CDR3 size: 11 residues. V shed 5 bases and J shed 3 bases, with 4 bases lying between them. The CDR3 coding sequence is TGTGCCAGTAGTTCTTACACTGAAGCTTTCGTT. As protein: CASSSYTEAFV.

This clonotype was seen repeatedly, ten times or more. The J gene is TRBJ1-1, the V gene TRBV7-2; D perhaps matches TRBD1 (6 bases). The V end lost 0 bases, the J end lost 8 bases, and 13 bases lay between the germline ends. The germline V gene has CDR1 SGHTA and CDR2 FQGNSA. The CDR3 has 14 residues. As DNA, the CDR3 is TGTGCCAGCAGCTTAGCGGGACCGGGACAAGAAGCTTTCTTT. This translates into CASSLAGPGQEAFF. Full variable domain (remainder filled in from reference TRBV7-2 and TRBJ1-1): GAGVSQSPSNKVTEKGKDVELRCDPISGHTALYWYRQSLGQGLEFLIYFQGNSAPDKSGLPSDRFSAERTGGSVSTLTIQRTQQEDSAVYLCASSLAGPGQEAFFGQGTRLTVV.